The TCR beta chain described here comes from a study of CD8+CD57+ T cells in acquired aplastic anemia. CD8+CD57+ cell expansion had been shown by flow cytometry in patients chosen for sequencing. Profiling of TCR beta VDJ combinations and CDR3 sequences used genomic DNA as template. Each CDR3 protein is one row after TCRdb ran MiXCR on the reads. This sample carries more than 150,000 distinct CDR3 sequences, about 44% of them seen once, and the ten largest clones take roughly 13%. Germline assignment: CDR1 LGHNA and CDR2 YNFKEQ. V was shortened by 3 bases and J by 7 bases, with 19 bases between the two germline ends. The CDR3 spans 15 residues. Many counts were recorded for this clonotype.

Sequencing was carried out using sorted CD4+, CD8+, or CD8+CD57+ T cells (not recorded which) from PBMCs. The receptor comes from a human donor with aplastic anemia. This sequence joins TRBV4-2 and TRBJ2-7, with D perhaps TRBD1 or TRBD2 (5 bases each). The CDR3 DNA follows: TGTGCCAGCAGCCAGGCCCGGGACGGCGGGCGGGAGCAGTACTTC. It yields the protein CASSQARDGGREQYF.